A single sample is the source of the 3 T cell receptor beta chains below, sequenced in a study of T-cell reconstitution after alpha-beta-depleted transplantation in children. During its preparation, the TCRbeta library received unique molecular identifiers. MiXCR, applied by TCRdb to the PCR reads, yields one record per CDR3 protein. The sample carries 490,000 or so distinct CDR3 sequences, around 13% recorded once. Specimen: PBMCs from the stem cell graft donor, collected from the stem cell graft. These receptors were obtained from a human donor who donated a stem cell graft to a child with combined immunodeficiency.

The chain has TRBV15 and TRBJ2-7; no reliable D call. The V gene lost 0 bases and the J gene lost 3 bases, with 6 bases spanning the gap. This CDR3 has 13 residues. Germline V gene data show CDR1 as LNHNV and CDR2 as YYDKDF (reference sequence). CDR3 amino acids: CATSRDLGYEQYV. CDR3 bases: TGTGCCACCAGCAGAGATCTCGGCTACGAGCAGTACGTC.

The gene calls are TRBV29-1 and TRBJ2-1, with 9 bases fitting TRBD1. Trimming cost V 6 bases and J 14 bases; bases outside gene matches: 11. The CDR3 has 12 amino acids. Germline loops: CDR1 SQVTM, CDR2 ANQGSEA. CDR3 sequence (DNA): TGCAGCGTCGCTAAACAGGGGGCGGACAAGTTCTTC. Translation gives CSVAKQGADKFF.

The genes are TRBV12-3 or TRBV12-4 and TRBJ2-5; 13 bases fit TRBD2. Germline trimming cut 3 bases from V and 5 bases from J; bases unmatched to any gene: 12. This CDR3 spans 18 amino acids. The CDR3 bases are TGTGCCAGCAGTTTGAGGGGTGTCGTGGGACTAGCGGGGGAGACCCAGTACTTC. It encodes CASSLRGVVGLAGETQYF.